These 11 T cell receptor beta chains share one sample of origin, sequenced in a study of T cells after yellow fever vaccination. TCRdb re-called the 5' RACE reads through MiXCR, storing one row per CDR3 protein. The table lists under 400,000 distinct CDR3 sequences, under 15% of them singletons. This sample comprised CD4+ T cells sorted from PBMCs, obtained 15 days after the yellow fever booster vaccination. The receptors shown here come from a man aged 18-30 years who received the YFV17D yellow fever vaccine.

This clonotype is classed as medium-sized. The chain links TRBV7-9 to TRBJ2-7, with no clear D. V was shortened by 6 bases and J by 4 bases, with 7 bases between the two germline ends. Looked up from germline, CDR1 is SEHNR and CDR2 is FQNEAQ (reference sequence). The CDR3 extends over 11 amino acids. The CDR3 DNA is TGTGCCAGCAGTAACCGTTACGAGCAGTACTTC. It yields the protein CASSNRYEQYF.

This chain links TRBV24-1 with TRBJ2-3, with unresolved D. Germline-derived CDR1 and CDR2 are KGHDR and SFDVKD. V was cut by 3 bases and J by 8 bases, with 17 bases left in between. There are 15 residues in the CDR3. The CDR3 nucleotides read TGTGCCACCAGTGATCCACGACTGGGCTGGGGTACGCAGTATTTT. This sequence encodes CATSDPRLGWGTQYF.

This clonotype was seen more than once but under ten times. The rearrangement uses TRBV4-2 and TRBJ2-3, with a tentative D call TRBD2 (6 bases). Trimming shortened V by 0 bases and J by 5 bases, and 9 bases separated the two germline ends. CDR3 size: 14 residues. Germline CDR1 reads LGHNA; CDR2 reads YNFKEQ. CDR3 in DNA: TGTGCCAGCAGCCAAGAGGCGGGACGAGATACGCAGTATTTT. This codes for CASSQEAGRDTQYF.

The table lists this clonotype with a few counts. The chain uses TRBV30 and TRBJ2-3; a weak D match, TRBD1 (5 bases). The ends were cut back, 2 bases at V and 9 bases at J, with 12 bases in the middle. The germline CDR1 and CDR2 sequences are GTSNPN and SVGIG (reference sequence). CDR3 size: 12 residues. Here the CDR3 reads CAWSLTGKTQYF. For the CDR3, the DNA is TGTGCCTGGAGTCTCACAGGAAAAACGCAGTATTTT.

The chain employs TRBV5-1 and TRBJ2-3; TRBD2 agrees at 10 bases. Trimming at V came to 0 bases and at J to 6 bases, leaving 7 bases not matched to a gene. The CDR3 runs 16 residues. Germline V gives CDR1 SGHRS, CDR2 YFSETQ. CDR3 sequence: CASSLESGGGMDTQYF. CDR3 in DNA: TGCGCCAGCAGCTTGGAAAGCGGGGGGGGCATGGATACGCAGTATTTT. Supplemented by reference TRBV5-1 and TRBJ2-3, the full variable domain reads KAGVTQTPRYLIKTRGQQVTLSCSPISGHRSVSWYQQTPGQGLQFLFEYFSETQRNKGNFPGRFSGRQFSNSRSEMNVSTLELGDSALYLCASSLESGGGMDTQYFGPGTRLTVL.

The chain employs TRBV5-1 and TRBJ2-2; no clear D. This CDR3 contains 15 residues. Germline CDR1 is SGHRS and CDR2 is YFSETQ. V was shortened by 0 bases and J by 7 bases, with 13 bases between the two germline ends. The CDR3 spells CASSLDVGSVGELFF. CDR3 coding DNA: TGCGCCAGCAGCTTGGATGTGGGGTCGGTCGGGGAGCTGTTTTTT.

V gene TRBV19 combines with J gene TRBJ2-3; the D gene is possibly TRBD2 (6 bases). V was cut by 5 bases and J by 6 bases, with 18 bases left in between. The CDR3 totals 15 residues. CDR1 is LNHDA and CDR2 is SQIVND in the germline V gene (reference sequence). CDR3 sequence (DNA): TGTGCCAGTAGTCGAACGGGAGACCTTGGCGATACGCAGTATTTT. It translates to CASSRTGDLGDTQYF.

The chain recombines TRBV6-6 with TRBJ2-7, with 7 bases identical to TRBD1. Germline V gene sequence: CDR1 MNHNY, CDR2 SVGAGI (reference sequence). J was trimmed by 5 bases and V by 7 bases; bases with no gene match: 17. This CDR3 has 16 amino acids. The CDR3 DNA reads TGTGCCAGCACCTCCGATGTCGGGACAGCACTCAACGAGCAGTACTTC. Amino acid sequence: CASTSDVGTALNEQYF.

Many counts were recorded for this clonotype. The chain links TRBV20-1 to TRBJ2-5; D is ambiguous. There are 12 residues in the CDR3. Trimming stripped 2 bases from V and 4 bases from J, with 8 bases between. Germline CDR1 and CDR2: DFQATT and SNEGSKA (reference sequence). The CDR3 coding sequence is TGCAGTGCTAGACGTAGTGGAGAGACCCAGTACTTC. Translation gives CSARRSGETQYF.

This clonotype was seen more than once but under ten times. V is TRBV29-1 and J is TRBJ2-5, with 10 bases lining up with TRBD1. The CDR3 totals 15 residues. CDR1 and CDR2 from the germline V gene are SQVTM and ANQGSEA. The trim removed 7 bases at V and 4 bases at J, leaving 12 bases unmatched. The CDR3 sequence: CSAPSGTGVGETQYF. The CDR3 DNA follows: TGCAGCGCCCCTTCCGGGACAGGGGTGGGAGAGACCCAGTACTTC.

The CDR3 DNA is TGTGCCAGCAGCTTATTAGGGGAAATCGCCGGGGAGCTGTTTTTT. Translating gives CASSLLGEIAGELFF. The chain employs TRBV7-9 and TRBJ2-2, with D tentatively TRBD1 (5 bases). CDR1 is SEHNR and CDR2 is FQNEAQ in the germline V gene (reference sequence). Trimming stripped 2 bases from V and 6 bases from J, with 13 bases between. The CDR3 runs 15 residues.